This T cell receptor beta chain was identified during a study of T cell responses to AZD1222 COVID-19 vaccine. About the research overall: Pooled together were second doses at about 4 or about 12 weeks. Study-wide results and caveats: Increases in Spike-specific TCR breadth and depth were seen after two AZD1222 doses. Spike as a whole was targeted by vaccine-associated CD4 TCRs, dominant at 160-218 and 743-854.

J gave up 3 bases and V 3 bases, and 12 bases lay outside the gene matches. The CDR3 loop spans 18 amino acids. The germline V gene has CDR1 MDHEN and CDR2 SYDVKM. Measured with immunoSEQ multiplex PCR; TCRdb has only the in-frame clones, and not every one. The table has under 200,000 clones, 90% to 95% seen once. The table lists this clone with a count of one. Its antigen remains unknown. The receptor comes from an adult in good health. The chain couples TRBV28 to TRBJ1-4, with 8 bases aligning to TRBD1. The source was peripheral blood, collected on day 0 of AZD1222 vaccination. CDR3 in amino acids: CASSFGTGGVVANEKLFF. The CDR3 DNA sequence: TGTGCCAGCAGTTTCGGGACAGGTGGTGTGGTGGCTAATGAAAAACTGTTTTTT.